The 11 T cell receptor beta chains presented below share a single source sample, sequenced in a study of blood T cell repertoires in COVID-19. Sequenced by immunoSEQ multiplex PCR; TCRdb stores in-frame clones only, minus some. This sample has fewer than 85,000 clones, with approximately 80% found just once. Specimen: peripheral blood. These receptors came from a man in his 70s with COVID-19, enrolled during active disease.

The CDR3 region is CASSVQGEQPQHF. The CDR3 DNA is TGTGCCAGCAGCGTCCAGGGGGAACAGCCCCAGCATTTT. V usage is TRBV9 and J usage is TRBJ1-5, with 7 bases aligning to TRBD1. V shed 2 bases and J 7 bases; nucleotides not matched to a gene: 3. This CDR3 spans 13 amino acids. Germline lookup yields CDR1 SGDLS and CDR2 YYNGEE.

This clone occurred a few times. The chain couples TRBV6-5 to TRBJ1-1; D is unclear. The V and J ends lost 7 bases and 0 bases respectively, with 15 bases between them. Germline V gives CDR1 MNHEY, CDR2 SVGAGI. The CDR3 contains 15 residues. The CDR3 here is CASTLEGNLNTEAFF. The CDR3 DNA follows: TGTGCCAGCACTCTGGAGGGAAATTTGAACACTGAAGCTTTCTTT.

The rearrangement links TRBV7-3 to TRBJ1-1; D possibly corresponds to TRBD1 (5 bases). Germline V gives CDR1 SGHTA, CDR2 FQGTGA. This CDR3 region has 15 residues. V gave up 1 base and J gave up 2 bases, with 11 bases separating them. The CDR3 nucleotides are TGTGCCAGCAGCTTAAGGGGAGGGGCTAACACTGAAGCTTTCTTT. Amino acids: CASSLRGGANTEAFF.

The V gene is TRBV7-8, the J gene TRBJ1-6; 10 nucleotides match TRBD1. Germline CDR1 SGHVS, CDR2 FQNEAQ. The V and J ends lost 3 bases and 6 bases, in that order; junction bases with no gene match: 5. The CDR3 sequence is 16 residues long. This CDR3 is CASSFRDRGTNSPLHF. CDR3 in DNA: TGTGCCAGCAGCTTTAGGGACAGGGGCACTAATTCACCCCTCCACTTT. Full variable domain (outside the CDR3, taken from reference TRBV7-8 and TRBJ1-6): GAGVSQSPRYKVAKRGQDVALRCDPISGHVSLFWYQQALGQGPEFLTYFQNEAQLDKSGLPSDRFFAERPEGSVSTLKIQRTQQEDSAVYLCASSFRDRGTNSPLHFGNGTRLTVT.

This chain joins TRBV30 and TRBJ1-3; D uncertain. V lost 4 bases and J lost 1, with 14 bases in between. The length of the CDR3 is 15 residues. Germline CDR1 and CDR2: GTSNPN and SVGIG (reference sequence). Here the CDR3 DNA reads TGTGCCTGGACAGTAAGAGCGTATTCTGGAAACACCATATATTTT. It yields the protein CAWTVRAYSGNTIYF.

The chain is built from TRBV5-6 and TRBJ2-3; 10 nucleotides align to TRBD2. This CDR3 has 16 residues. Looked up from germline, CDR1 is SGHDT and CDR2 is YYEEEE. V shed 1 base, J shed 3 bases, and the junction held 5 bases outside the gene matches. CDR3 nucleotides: TGTGCCAGCAGCTTGTCGTTAGCGGGAGGTACAGATACGCAGTATTTT. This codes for CASSLSLAGGTDTQYF.

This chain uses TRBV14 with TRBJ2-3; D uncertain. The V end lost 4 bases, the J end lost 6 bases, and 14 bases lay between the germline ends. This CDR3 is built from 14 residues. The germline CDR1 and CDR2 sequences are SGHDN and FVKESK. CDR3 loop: CASSLNFALDTQYF. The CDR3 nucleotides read TGTGCCAGCAGCCTCAACTTTGCTTTGGATACGCAGTATTTT.

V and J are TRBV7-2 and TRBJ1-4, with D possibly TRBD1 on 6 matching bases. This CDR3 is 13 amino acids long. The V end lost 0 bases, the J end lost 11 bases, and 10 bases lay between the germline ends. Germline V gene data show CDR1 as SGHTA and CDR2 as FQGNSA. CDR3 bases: TGTGCCAGCAGCTTAGCTCAAAGGGGGAAACTGTTTTTT. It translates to CASSLAQRGKLFF.

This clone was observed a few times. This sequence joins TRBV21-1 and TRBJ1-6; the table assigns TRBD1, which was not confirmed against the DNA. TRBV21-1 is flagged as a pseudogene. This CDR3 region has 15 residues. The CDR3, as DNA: TGTGCCAGCAGCACCAGACAGGGGCGAAATTCACCCCTCCACTTT. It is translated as CASSTRQGRNSPLHF.

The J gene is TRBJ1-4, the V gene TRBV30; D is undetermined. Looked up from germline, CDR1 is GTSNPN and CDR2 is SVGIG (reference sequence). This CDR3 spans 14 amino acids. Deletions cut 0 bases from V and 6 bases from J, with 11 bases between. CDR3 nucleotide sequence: TGTGCCTGGAGTGTACTTCAGGTCGATGAAAAACTGTTTTTT. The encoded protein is CAWSVLQVDEKLFF.

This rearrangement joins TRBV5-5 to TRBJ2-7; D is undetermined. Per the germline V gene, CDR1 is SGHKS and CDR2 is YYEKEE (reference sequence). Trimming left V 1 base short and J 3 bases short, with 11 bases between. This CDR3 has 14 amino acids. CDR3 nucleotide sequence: TGTGCCAGCAGCTTGATCGGCGGTAACTACGAGCAGTACTTC. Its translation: CASSLIGGNYEQYF.